A single sample gave rise to the 11 T cell receptor beta chains below, sequenced in a study of post-analysis software for immune sequencing data. Study results and caveats: Relative to controls, patients had roughly five TRBV segments at higher frequency, with TRBV5-6, TRBV5-1 and TRBV20-1 among these.

Each TCR beta cDNA library carried unique molecular identifiers. TCRdb recomputed calls from the PCR reads with MiXCR, one row per CDR3 protein. The repertoire includes 650,000 to 900,000 distinct CDR3 sequences, 40% to 55% of them detected once, and around 4.7% sits in the top ten. These receptors' targets are unknown. The material sequenced was blood. Receptors were obtained from a girl aged 5 to 17 with multiple sclerosis.

This clonotype occurred many times. The chain joins TRBV10-3 to TRBJ2-6; D possibly corresponds to TRBD1 (5 bases). CDR1 is ENHRY and CDR2 is SYGVKD in the germline V gene. V was cut by 4 bases and J by 0 bases, with 13 bases left in between. The CDR3 is 17 amino acids. For the CDR3, the DNA is TGTGCCATCAGTGGGGGCTTCGAGAGCTCTGGGGCCAACGTCCTGACTTTC. The encoded protein is CAISGGFESSGANVLTF.

This sequence joins TRBV12-3 or TRBV12-4 and TRBJ1-4; unclear D gene. The CDR3 is made up of 14 amino acids. V was clipped by 7 bases and J by 5 bases, with 14 bases between them. CDR3 region: CASTPSWANEKLFF. In DNA form, the CDR3 reads TGTGCCAGCACCCCCTCGTGGGCCAATGAAAAACTGTTTTTT.

The genes are TRBV6-5 and TRBJ1-5; D is uncertain. Germline CDR1 MNHEY, CDR2 SVGAGI. The CDR3 loop spans 15 amino acids. V lost 6 bases and J lost 0, with 12 bases in between. In nucleotides, the CDR3 is TGTGCCAGCAGCCCTACAGAATATAGCAATCAGCCCCAGCATTTT. This codes for CASSPTEYSNQPQHF.

This clonotype was seen a few times. The chain uses TRBV20-1 and TRBJ2-1; the D is unclear. This CDR3 has 14 amino acids. V lost 2 bases and J 7 bases, leaving 15 bases between the germline ends. CDR1 and CDR2 (germline): DFQATT, SNEGSKA (reference sequence). This CDR3 reads CSARRGRVGNEQFF. CDR3 bases: TGCAGTGCTAGAAGAGGAAGGGTGGGGAATGAGCAGTTCTTC.

The chain has TRBV20-1 and TRBJ2-4; 12 nucleotides line up with TRBD1. V shed 6 bases, J shed 6 bases, and the junction held 9 bases outside the gene matches. Germline CDR1 is DFQATT and CDR2 is SNEGSKA (reference sequence). The CDR3 runs to 15 residues. CDR3 residues: CSAGPGQGAGNIQYF. CDR3 bases: TGCAGTGCAGGGCCGGGACAGGGGGCCGGAAACATTCAGTACTTC.

CDR3 DNA: TGTGCCAGCAGTCTTTGGACAGGGGGGGAGACCCAGTACTTC. Translated, it gives CASSLWTGGETQYF. The chain combines TRBV12-3 or TRBV12-4 with TRBJ2-7; TRBD1 agrees at 10 bases. The DNA end lines up better with TRBJ2-5; the J call may be wrong. The CDR3 runs 14 residues.

The J gene is TRBJ2-1, the V gene TRBV9, with TRBD2 matching 11 bases. The germline V gene encodes CDR1 SGDLS and CDR2 YYNGEE. This CDR3 contains 16 residues. J gave up 7 bases and V 3 bases, and 9 bases lay outside the gene matches. The CDR3 region is CASSATLAGVGNEQFF. In DNA form, the CDR3 reads TGTGCCAGCAGCGCCACACTAGCGGGAGTAGGAAATGAGCAGTTCTTC.

This clonotype appeared once. The rearrangement links TRBV14 to TRBJ2-4; D uncertain. V lost 3 bases to trimming and J lost 5 bases, with 14 bases between them. Germline V lookup: CDR1 SGHDN, CDR2 FVKESK. The CDR3 is 15 amino acids. CDR3 amino acids: CASSQTQLGQNIQYF. CDR3 in DNA: TGTGCCAGCAGCCAGACCCAGCTTGGGCAAAACATTCAGTACTTC.

This clonotype was seen a few times. V gene TRBV6-6 combines with J gene TRBJ2-7; D remains unclear. Germline CDR1 is MNHNY and CDR2 is SVGAGI (reference sequence). The length of the CDR3 is 13 residues. Trimming took off 3 bases at V and 1 base at J, with 7 bases between the two ends. CDR3 sequence (DNA): TGTGCCAGCAGTTATGGGGAATCCTACGAGCAGTACTTC. Encoded protein: CASSYGESYEQYF.

This clonotype appeared a few times. The J gene is TRBJ2-5, the V gene TRBV29-1; no reliable D call. This CDR3 is 13 amino acids long. V was clipped by 4 bases and J by 5 bases, with 14 bases between them. The germline gives CDR1 SQVTM, CDR2 ANQGSEA. Written as DNA, the CDR3 is TGCAGCGTTGTAGTCACCTCCGTGGAGACCCAGTACTTC. It is translated as CSVVVTSVETQYF. The full variable domain, with the rest looked up from reference TRBV29-1 and TRBJ2-5, is SAVISQKPSRDICQRGTSLTIQCQVDSQVTMMFWYRQQPGQSLTLIATANQGSEATYESGFVIDKFPISRPNLTFSTLTVSNMSPEDSSIYLCSVVVTSVETQYFGPGTRLLVL.

This clonotype was observed at least ten times. At one of its ends the junction is not consistent with the germline gene, which may arise from a read error. J is TRBJ2-3 and V is TRBV7-7; TRBD2 might be the D (5 bases). Germline CDR1 reads SSHAT; CDR2 reads FNYEAQ (reference sequence). The CDR3 loop spans 15 amino acids. The CDR3 region is CASSLNLAGTDTQYF. The CDR3 coding sequence is TGTGCTAGCAGCTTAAATCTAGCAGGCACAGATACGCAGTATTTT.